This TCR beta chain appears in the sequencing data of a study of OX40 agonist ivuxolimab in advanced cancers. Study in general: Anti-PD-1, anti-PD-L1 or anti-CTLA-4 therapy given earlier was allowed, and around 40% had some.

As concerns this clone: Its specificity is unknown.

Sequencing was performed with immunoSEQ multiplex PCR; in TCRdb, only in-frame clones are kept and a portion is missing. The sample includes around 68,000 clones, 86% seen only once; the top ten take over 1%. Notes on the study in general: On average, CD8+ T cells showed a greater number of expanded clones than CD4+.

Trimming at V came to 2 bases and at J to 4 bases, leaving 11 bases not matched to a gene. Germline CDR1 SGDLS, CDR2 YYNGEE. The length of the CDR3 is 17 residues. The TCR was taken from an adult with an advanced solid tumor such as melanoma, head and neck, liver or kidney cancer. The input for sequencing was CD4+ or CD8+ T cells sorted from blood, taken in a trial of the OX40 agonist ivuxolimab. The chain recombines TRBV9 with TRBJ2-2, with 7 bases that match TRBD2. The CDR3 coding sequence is TGTGCCAGCAGCGTCGGGGGGAAACCCGGGAGCACCGGGGAGCTGTTTTTT. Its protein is CASSVGGKPGSTGELFF.